This is a list of T cell receptor beta chains from one sample in a study of CD8+ T cells in alopecia areata. The repertoire was sequenced with immunoSEQ multiplex PCR; TCRdb's copy has only in-frame clones and lacks some. The table includes fewer than 200,000 clones, around three fifths detected once. The sequences come from CD4+ T cells sorted from blood, collected at week 24, from a patient treated with tofacitinib. These receptors were collected from a human donor with alopecia areata. CDR3s include the opening cysteine and the closing phenylalanine or tryptophan. The order of the fields is D gene, J gene, V gene, clone size, CDR3 DNA, CDR3 protein. D genes are given only for firm matches. Expanded clones get a size class; other rows say once, few or many, or leave the size out.

d_call: .; j_call: TRBJ1-6; v_call: TRBV6-5; clone_size: .; cdr3_nt: TGTGCCAGCAGGCCCCCGGGAGATAATTCACCCCTCCACTTT; cdr3_aa: CASRPPGDNSPLHF
d_call: TRBD1; j_call: TRBJ1-1; v_call: TRBV30; clone_size: .; cdr3_nt: TGTGCCTGGACCATGGGACAGCCGAACACTGAAGCTTTCTTT; cdr3_aa: CAWTMGQPNTEAFF
d_call: TRBD2; j_call: TRBJ2-1; v_call: TRBV27; clone_size: few; cdr3_nt: TGTGCCAGCAGTTTTCTCGGGGGGAGTAACAATGAGCAGTTCTTC; cdr3_aa: CASSFLGGSNNEQFF
d_call: TRBD2; j_call: TRBJ2-3; v_call: TRBV19; clone_size: .; cdr3_nt: TGTGCCAGTAGTAGCGGGGGTAGATGGGCAGATACGCAGTATTTT; cdr3_aa: CASSSGGRWADTQYF
d_call: .; j_call: TRBJ2-2; v_call: TRBV30; clone_size: .; cdr3_nt: TGTGCCTGGAGTGTATGGGTTATCGGGGAGCTGTTTTTT; cdr3_aa: CAWSVWVIGELFF
d_call: TRBD1; j_call: TRBJ1-1; v_call: TRBV27; clone_size: few; cdr3_nt: TGTGCCAGCAGTTTATCCGGGACAGGGGGCACTGAAGCTTTCTTT; cdr3_aa: CASSLSGTGGTEAFF
d_call: .; j_call: TRBJ2-2; v_call: TRBV6-6; clone_size: .; cdr3_nt: TGTGCCAGCAGTCCCACGATCGGCACCGGGGAGCTGTTTTTT; cdr3_aa: CASSPTIGTGELFF
d_call: .; j_call: TRBJ1-1; v_call: TRBV7-2; clone_size: .; cdr3_nt: TGTGCCAGCAGCTTAGATCGGTATCGGAACACTGAAGCTTTCTTT; cdr3_aa: CASSLDRYRNTEAFF
d_call: TRBD1; j_call: TRBJ2-7; v_call: TRBV6-1; clone_size: .; cdr3_nt: TGTGCCAGCAGCGCACAGGGGGCGCTGGGCTACGAGCAGTACTTC; cdr3_aa: CASSAQGALGYEQYF
d_call: .; j_call: TRBJ2-2; v_call: TRBV10-3; clone_size: few; cdr3_nt: TGTGCCACCGGAGAGCCCGCCGGGGAGCTGTTTTTT; cdr3_aa: CATGEPAGELFF
d_call: .; j_call: TRBJ1-2; v_call: TRBV9; clone_size: .; cdr3_nt: TGTGCCAGCAGCGAGGGCCGAGTTGGCTACACCTTC; cdr3_aa: CASSEGRVGYTF
d_call: .; j_call: TRBJ1-5; v_call: TRBV4-2; clone_size: .; cdr3_nt: TGTGCCAGCAGCCTAGGACATAACGATCAGCCCCAGCATTTT; cdr3_aa: CASSLGHNDQPQHF
d_call: .; j_call: TRBJ2-3; v_call: TRBV11-2; clone_size: .; cdr3_nt: TGTGCCAGCAGCTCCCAGTTGTATACGCAGTATTTT; cdr3_aa: CASSSQLYTQYF
d_call: TRBD1; j_call: TRBJ1-2; v_call: TRBV30; clone_size: .; cdr3_nt: TGTGCCTGGGGACAGGGCCATGGCTACACCTTC; cdr3_aa: CAWGQGHGYTF
d_call: TRBD1; j_call: TRBJ2-7; v_call: TRBV5-6; clone_size: .; cdr3_nt: TGTGCCAGCAGCTTGGGGACAGGGGGTGCCTACGAGCAGTACTTC; cdr3_aa: CASSLGTGGAYEQYF
d_call: .; j_call: TRBJ1-5; v_call: TRBV25-1; clone_size: .; cdr3_nt: TGTGCCAGCAGTGAAAGGTTTAGGGGTCTCGGGAGCAATCAGCCCCAGCATTTT; cdr3_aa: CASSERFRGLGSNQPQHF
d_call: TRBD2; j_call: TRBJ2-1; v_call: TRBV7-9; clone_size: .; cdr3_nt: TGTGCCAGCAGCTTTTACGCCGGGACTAGCGGGGTCATGGGGAATGAGCAGTTCTTC; cdr3_aa: CASSFYAGTSGVMGNEQFF
d_call: .; j_call: TRBJ1-2; v_call: TRBV25-1; clone_size: .; cdr3_nt: TGTGCCAGCAGTGAATGGGGCTATGGCTACACCTTC; cdr3_aa: CASSEWGYGYTF